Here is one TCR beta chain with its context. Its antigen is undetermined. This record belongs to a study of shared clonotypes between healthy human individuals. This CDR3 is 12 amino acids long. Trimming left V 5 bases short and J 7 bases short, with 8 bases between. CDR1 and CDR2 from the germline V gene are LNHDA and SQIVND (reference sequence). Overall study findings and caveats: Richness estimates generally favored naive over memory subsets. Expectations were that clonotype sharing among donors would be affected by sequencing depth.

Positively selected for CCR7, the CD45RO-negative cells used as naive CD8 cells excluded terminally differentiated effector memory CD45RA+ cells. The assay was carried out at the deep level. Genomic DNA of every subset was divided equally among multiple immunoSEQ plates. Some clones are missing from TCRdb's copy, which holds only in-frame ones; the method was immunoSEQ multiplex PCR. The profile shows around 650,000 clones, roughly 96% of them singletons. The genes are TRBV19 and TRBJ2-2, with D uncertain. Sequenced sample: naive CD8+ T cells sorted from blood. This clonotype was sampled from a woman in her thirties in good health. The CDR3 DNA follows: TGTGCCAGTAGTTCGGGTCACGGGGAGCTGTTTTTT. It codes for CASSSGHGELFF. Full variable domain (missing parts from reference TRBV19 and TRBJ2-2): DGGITQSPKYLFRKEGQNVTLSCEQNLNHDAMYWYRQDPGQGLRLIYYSQIVNDFQKGDIAEGYSVSREKKESFPLTVTSAQKNPTAFYLCASSSGHGELFFGEGSRLTVL.